What follows are 30 T cell receptor beta chains derived from one specimen sequenced in a study of T-cell reconstitution after alpha-beta-depleted transplantation in children. Unique molecular identifiers were incorporated during preparation of the TCRbeta library. TCRdb passed the PCR reads through MiXCR, listing each CDR3 protein once. The profile shows approximately 290,000 distinct CDR3 sequences, roughly 10% of them singletons. The specimen was peripheral blood, collected 180 days after TCRalphabeta/CD19-depleted stem cell transplant. All receptors come from a male patient between 2 and 15 years old who had a stem cell transplant for chronic granulomatous disease, so the T cells may come from the graft donor.

This clonotype was seen many times. This chain links TRBV29-1 with TRBJ2-7, with D tentatively TRBD1 or TRBD2 (6 bases each). Per germline, CDR1 SQVTM and CDR2 ANQGSEA. CDR3 size: 13 residues. Trimming pared 5 bases from V and 6 bases from J, leaving 17 bases between. DNA for the CDR3: TGCAGCGTTCGTAGCCCAGGGGAGGTCGAGCAGTACTTC. The encoded protein is CSVRSPGEVEQYF.

About this clonotype itself: An end of the junction does not agree with germline; a read error may underlie this. This chain uses TRBV18 with TRBJ2-5; TRBD1 is a possible D gene (5 bases). This CDR3 has 14 amino acids. From germline, CDR1 is KGHSH and CDR2 LQKENI. The CDR3 here is CARSPRDSQETQYF. The CDR3 region has the DNA TGTGCCCGCTCACCACGTGACAGCCAAGAGACCCAGTACTTC.

This clonotype was recorded at least ten times. This chain uses TRBV7-9 with TRBJ2-6, with D unclear. Germline CDR1 and CDR2: SEHNR and FQNEAQ (reference sequence). CDR3 length: 15 amino acids. V lost 1 base to trimming and J lost 0 bases, with 4 bases between them. The CDR3 reads CASSLGGSGANVLTF. As DNA, the CDR3 is TGTGCCAGCAGCTTAGGGGGCTCTGGGGCCAACGTCCTGACTTTC. The full variable domain, rest sourced from reference TRBV7-9 and TRBJ2-6, is DTGVSQNPRHKITKRGQNVTFRCDPISEHNRLYWYRQTLGQGPEFLTYFQNEAQLEKSRLLSDRFSAERPKGSFSTLEIQRTEQGDSAMYLCASSLGGSGANVLTFGAGSRLTVL.

In this sample, this clonotype turned up many times. The chain links TRBV7-2 to TRBJ1-2; maybe TRBD1 (5 bases). Germline assignment: CDR1 SGHTA and CDR2 FQGNSA. V lost 5 bases and J lost 0, with 10 bases in between. CDR3 length: 14 amino acids. The CDR3 loop reads CASSVTVANYGYTF. As DNA, the CDR3 is TGTGCCAGCAGCGTGACAGTAGCTAACTATGGCTACACCTTC.

At least ten counts were recorded for this clonotype. This chain joins TRBV5-6 and TRBJ2-1; D perhaps matches TRBD2 (6 bases). Trimming removed 0 bases at V and 6 bases at J, with 13 bases between. The CDR3 totals 15 residues. Germline V gene data show CDR1 as SGHDT and CDR2 as YYEEEE. CDR3 nucleotide sequence: TGTGCCAGCAGCTTGGCCAATCGGCGGGGCAATGAGCAGTTCTTC. Amino acids: CASSLANRRGNEQFF.

This clonotype was seen at least ten times. The V call is TRBV6-2 or TRBV6-3, the J call TRBJ2-2, with 9 bases that match TRBD2. CDR1 is MNHEY, CDR2 SVGEGT, per germline. This CDR3 has 18 residues. With V trimmed by 0 bases and J by 0 bases, 5 bases remained unmatched. The CDR3 reads CASSYSASGDPNTGELFF. In DNA form, the CDR3 reads TGTGCCAGCAGTTACTCGGCTAGCGGGGATCCGAACACCGGGGAGCTGTTTTTT.

This clonotype was detected many times. The chain uses TRBV20-1 and TRBJ2-7; the D is unclear. V lost 0 bases, J lost 2 bases, and 8 bases lay in between. Germline V gene sequence: CDR1 DFQATT, CDR2 SNEGSKA (reference sequence). This CDR3 spans 13 amino acids. The chain's CDR3 is CSARDSSPYEQYF. CDR3 bases: TGCAGTGCTAGAGATTCCAGTCCCTACGAGCAGTACTTC.

This clonotype has a count of ten or more. The chain carries TRBV24-1 and TRBJ2-6, with 9 bases that match TRBD1. Trimming at V came to 9 bases and at J to 0 bases, leaving 2 bases not matched to a gene. The germline CDR1 and CDR2 sequences are KGHDR and SFDVKD. CDR3 length: 15 amino acids. The CDR3 is CATGTGISGANVLTF. The CDR3, as DNA: TGTGCCACCGGGACAGGGATCTCTGGGGCCAACGTCCTGACTTTC.

In its sample, this clonotype was seen many times. CDR3 residues: CASSPWLGTSRVPNTGELFF. The CDR3 coding sequence is TGTGCCAGCAGTCCATGGCTGGGGACTAGCAGAGTTCCGAACACCGGGGAGCTGTTTTTT. The J gene is TRBJ2-2, the V gene TRBV12-3 or TRBV12-4, with 9 nucleotides matching TRBD2. J was trimmed by 0 bases and V by 5 bases; bases with no gene match: 16. CDR3 size: 20 residues.

This clonotype occurred many times. This chain uses TRBV7-2 with TRBJ1-1; D may be TRBD1 (5 bases). V lost 4 bases and J lost 6, with 15 bases in between. This CDR3 spans 14 amino acids. The V gene's germline CDR1 is SGHTA and CDR2 FQGNSA. The CDR3 spells CASSSPNRWAEAFF. The CDR3 DNA is TGTGCCAGCAGCTCACCCAACAGGTGGGCTGAAGCTTTCTTT.

Ten or more counts support this clonotype. Here the CDR3 reads CASSLERQGAREQYF. CDR3 in DNA: TGTGCCAGCAGCTTAGAACGGCAGGGGGCGAGGGAGCAGTACTTC. The chain carries TRBV7-2 and TRBJ2-7; TRBD1 aligns across 8 bases. V lost 1 base and J lost 7; bases outside the gene matches: 9. The germline CDR1 and CDR2 sequences are SGHTA and FQGNSA. There are 15 residues in the CDR3.

Comments on this clonotype: This may be a read error: a much more frequent sequence differs by one nucleotide. The chain carries TRBV3-1 and TRBJ2-3, with 7 bases aligning to TRBD2. Germline CDR1 LGHDT, CDR2 YNNKEL (reference sequence). This CDR3 is 17 amino acids long. Here the CDR3 reads CASSEESGEGRGDTQFF. The CDR3 DNA reads as TGTGCCAGCAGCGAAGAAAGTGGGGAGGGCCGTGGAGATACGCAGTTTTTT.

This clonotype appeared many times. The chain has TRBV3-1 and TRBJ2-4, with TRBD2 matching over 12 bases. CDR1 is LGHDT and CDR2 is YNNKEL in the germline V gene (reference sequence). The CDR3 spans 15 residues. J lost 8 bases, V lost 3 bases, and 5 bases had no gene match. The CDR3 loop reads CASSQVLAGGHIQYF. The CDR3 coding sequence is TGTGCCAGCAGCCAGGTACTAGCGGGAGGCCACATTCAGTACTTC. Full variable domain (outside the CDR3, taken from reference TRBV3-1 and TRBJ2-4): DTAVSQTPKYLVTQMGNDKSIKCEQNLGHDTMYWYKQDSKKFLKIMFSYNNKELIINETVPNRFSPKSPDKAHLNLHINSLELGDSAVYFCASSQVLAGGHIQYFGAGTRLSVL.

By sample fraction, this clonotype is medium-sized. V gene TRBV10-1 combines with J gene TRBJ2-3, with no clear D. The V gene lost 4 bases and the J gene lost 6 bases, with 11 bases spanning the gap. CDR3 length equals 13 residues. Germline V gene sequence: CDR1 WNHNN, CDR2 SYGVQD (reference sequence). The CDR3 here is CASSAVDSDTQYF. CDR3 nucleotides: TGCGCCAGCAGTGCGGTCGACTCGGATACGCAGTATTTT.

This clonotype was counted ten times or more. The rearrangement uses TRBV11-2 and TRBJ2-1; the match to TRBD2 covers 10 bases. The CDR3 consists of 16 residues. V shed 5 bases and J 8 bases; nucleotides not matched to a gene: 12. The V gene's germline CDR1 is SGHAT and CDR2 FQNNGV. The CDR3 here is CASSLPVLAGEYEQFF. Here the CDR3 DNA reads TGTGCCAGCAGCCTGCCTGTTCTAGCGGGAGAATATGAGCAGTTCTTC.

This rearrangement joins TRBV20-1 to TRBJ2-7; 9 bases map to TRBD2. V lost 1 base and J lost 5; bases outside the gene matches: 3. Looked up from germline, CDR1 is DFQATT and CDR2 is SNEGSKA (reference sequence). The CDR3 runs 13 residues. CDR3 bases: TGCAGTGCTAGAGTGGGACTAGCCCACGAGCAGTACTTC. Translated, it gives CSARVGLAHEQYF.

This clonotype was counted many times. This chain joins TRBV20-1 and TRBJ2-1; D could derive from TRBD1 or TRBD2 (5 bases each). The germline V and J ends were trimmed by 2 bases and 0 bases, with 8 bases remaining between them. The CDR3 length is 14 residues. Germline CDR1 reads DFQATT; CDR2 reads SNEGSKA (reference sequence). The CDR3 region is CSARKGSSYNEQFF. CDR3 nucleotides: TGCAGTGCTAGAAAGGGGAGCTCCTACAATGAGCAGTTCTTC.

There are many counts of this clonotype. The chain uses TRBV20-1 and TRBJ1-4; no reliable D call. Germline V gene data show CDR1 as DFQATT and CDR2 as SNEGSKA (reference sequence). Trimming pared 4 bases from V and 5 bases from J, leaving 11 bases between. This CDR3 spans 13 amino acids. Here the CDR3 DNA reads TGCAGTGCTATGACGTCTCGGAATGAAAAACTGTTTTTT. The encoded protein is CSAMTSRNEKLFF.

Many counts were recorded for this clonotype. The gene calls are TRBV7-6 and TRBJ2-5; D is tentatively TRBD1 or TRBD2 (5 bases each). This CDR3 is 15 amino acids long. The germline V gene encodes CDR1 SGHVS and CDR2 FNYEAQ. V dropped 0 bases and J dropped 1 base, with 9 bases sitting between them. The CDR3 is CASSLARDGQETQYF. The DNA for the CDR3 is TGTGCCAGCAGCTTAGCCCGGGACGGCCAAGAGACCCAGTACTTC.

This clonotype was seen ten or more times. The chain has TRBV5-1 and TRBJ2-2; either TRBD1 or TRBD2 may supply D (5 bases each). This CDR3 is 17 amino acids long. V shed 1 base and J shed 1 base, with 14 bases lying between them. The germline V gene has CDR1 SGHRS and CDR2 YFSETQ. The CDR3 spells CASSLQGRDLNTGELFF. CDR3 nucleotides: TGCGCCAGCAGCTTGCAAGGCAGGGACCTGAACACCGGGGAGCTGTTTTTT.

This clonotype showed up many times. The chain uses TRBV29-1 and TRBJ2-6; D gene ambiguous. Trimming took off 4 bases at V and 3 bases at J, with 7 bases between the two ends. The CDR3 totals 13 residues. Germline V gene data show CDR1 as SQVTM and CDR2 as ANQGSEA. For the CDR3, the DNA is TGCAGCGTTGGGGCTGATGGGGCCAACGTCCTGACTTTC. Its protein product is CSVGADGANVLTF.

This clonotype was counted between two and nine times. The DNA of the CDR3 is TGTGCCAGCAGTGAGGCTTCTCGCTACGAGCAGTACTTC. This sequence encodes CASSEASRYEQYF. The chain joins TRBV2 to TRBJ2-7; the D is unclear. V shed 3 bases and J shed 3 bases, with 9 bases lying between them. The CDR3 is 13 residues long. Germline CDR1 SNHLY, CDR2 FYNNEI.

The sample holds many counts of this clonotype. This rearrangement joins TRBV20-1 to TRBJ1-3; 8 bases align to TRBD1. The CDR3 contains 16 residues. CDR1 and CDR2 (germline): DFQATT, SNEGSKA (reference sequence). V lost 5 bases and J lost 0; bases outside the gene matches: 9. CDR3 residues: CSAGAGGPRSGNTIYF. The CDR3 DNA reads TGCAGTGCTGGGGCAGGGGGCCCACGCTCTGGAAACACCATATATTTT.

This clonotype has only a few counts. The DNA for the CDR3 is TGTGCCAGCAGTCGCCTGGTAGAGACCCAGTACTTC. Translated, it gives CASSRLVETQYF. The chain has TRBV6-6 and TRBJ2-5; unclear D gene. Deletions cut 5 bases from V and 4 bases from J, with 8 bases between. CDR3 size: 12 residues. The V gene's germline CDR1 is MNHNY and CDR2 SVGAGI (reference sequence).

In its sample, this clonotype was seen many times. The chain uses TRBV29-1 and TRBJ1-1; no definite D call. Germline V lookup: CDR1 SQVTM, CDR2 ANQGSEA. V lost 2 bases, J lost 1 base, and 5 bases lay in between. The CDR3 consists of 12 residues. The CDR3 DNA follows: TGCAGCGTTGAACGGTCGAACACTGAAGCTTTCTTT. The encoded protein is CSVERSNTEAFF.

The CDR3 coding sequence is TGTGCCAGCAGCTTAGAGGAGGACTTAAAAATCACCGGGGAGCTGTTTTTT. Its translation is CASSLEEDLKITGELFF. The genes are TRBV7-8 and TRBJ2-2; TRBD2 might be the D (5 bases). V gave up 1 base and J gave up 4 bases, with 16 bases separating them. There are 17 residues in the CDR3. CDR1 and CDR2 from the germline V gene are SGHVS and FQNEAQ.

The sample holds many counts of this clonotype. The rearrangement uses TRBV5-5 and TRBJ2-1; the D is unclear. CDR1 and CDR2 (germline): SGHKS, YYEKEE (reference sequence). The V end lost 4 bases, the J end lost 9 bases, and 17 bases lay between the germline ends. The CDR3 is made up of 14 amino acids. Here the CDR3 reads CASSLRGPWSEQFF. As DNA, the CDR3 is TGTGCCAGCAGCCTCCGTGGGCCCTGGAGTGAGCAGTTCTTC.

This clonotype occurred many times. V is TRBV4-3 and J is TRBJ1-3; D gene ambiguous. Germline V gives CDR1 LGHNA, CDR2 YSLEER. The V end was cut by 0 bases, the J end by 3 bases, with 12 bases between. This CDR3 contains 16 residues. The CDR3 DNA reads as TGCGCCAGCAGCCAAGAAACGGAGGGAGGTGGAAACACCATATATTTT. Translation: CASSQETEGGGNTIYF.

This clonotype was detected many times. The chain employs TRBV6-2 or TRBV6-3 and TRBJ2-1; no reliable D call. This CDR3 spans 16 amino acids. The germline V gene has CDR1 MNHEY and CDR2 SVGEGT. V lost 4 bases and J lost 4, with 17 bases in between. The CDR3 sequence is CASSSVVGWDYNEQFF. CDR3 DNA sequence: TGTGCCAGCAGTTCCGTTGTCGGGTGGGATTACAATGAGCAGTTCTTC.

This clonotype has at least ten counts. The rearrangement joins TRBV15 to TRBJ2-2, with TRBD2 identical over 8 bases. From germline, CDR1 is LNHNV and CDR2 YYDKDF (reference sequence). The CDR3 runs to 16 residues. Losses at the gene ends were 3 bases for V and 3 bases for J; bases not matched to a gene: 6. CDR3 coding DNA: TGTGCCACCAGCAGCACCGGGACTAGAGACACCGGGGAGCTGTTTTTT. It is translated as CATSSTGTRDTGELFF.